This T cell receptor (beta chain) was recorded in a study of blood T cells in healthy people across ages. Sample-barcoded 5' priming and a J-beta primer mix drove a second PCR of about 7 to 11 cycles. TCRdb analysed the 5' RACE reads with MiXCR anew, one entry per CDR3 protein. The repertoire consists of some 710,000 distinct CDR3 sequences, with around 45% occurring once and the leading ten covering over 15%. CDR1 and CDR2 from the germline V gene are DFQATT and SNEGSKA (reference sequence). This CDR3 region has 13 residues. V was clipped by 7 bases and J by 7 bases, with 17 bases between them. V and J are TRBV20-1 and TRBJ2-1; tentative D call: TRBD2 (5 bases). What was sequenced was blood. This TCR came from an elderly man in good health. CDR3 nucleotide sequence: TGCAGTGACGAAGCCCCGAGAGGGAATGAGCAGTTCTTC. Amino acid sequence: CSDEAPRGNEQFF.